What follows is one TCR beta chain and its context. Its antigen is currently unknown. The sample originates from a study of cytomegalovirus exposure and HLA in healthy donors. Study-wide background: Early released data had around 89 million unique TCRs, all coming from HLA-typed donors.

There were likely unrecorded immune exposures, though donors were nominally healthy when sampled. Between the trimmed V and J ends, which lost 1 base and 5 bases, there was a span of 15 bases. This CDR3 region has 15 residues. CDR1 and CDR2 from the germline V gene are SGDLS and YYNGEE. PCR employed 60 Vbeta and 13 Jbeta primers. Data came from immunoSEQ multiplex PCR; TCRdb stores just in-frame clones and leaves some out. The listing contains about 210,000 clones. Study outcomes and limitations: Earlier analysis looked at TCR beta V segments, and most were productive about 90% or about 30% of the time.

The genes are TRBV9 and TRBJ2-5, with a weak D call TRBD1 (5 bases). This TCR was sampled from a young woman in good health and CMV-seropositive. Sequenced material: PBMCs. The CDR3 region has the DNA TGTGCCAGCAGCGTACGGCAGGGTGATTCCGAGACCCAGTACTTC. This sequence encodes CASSVRQGDSETQYF.